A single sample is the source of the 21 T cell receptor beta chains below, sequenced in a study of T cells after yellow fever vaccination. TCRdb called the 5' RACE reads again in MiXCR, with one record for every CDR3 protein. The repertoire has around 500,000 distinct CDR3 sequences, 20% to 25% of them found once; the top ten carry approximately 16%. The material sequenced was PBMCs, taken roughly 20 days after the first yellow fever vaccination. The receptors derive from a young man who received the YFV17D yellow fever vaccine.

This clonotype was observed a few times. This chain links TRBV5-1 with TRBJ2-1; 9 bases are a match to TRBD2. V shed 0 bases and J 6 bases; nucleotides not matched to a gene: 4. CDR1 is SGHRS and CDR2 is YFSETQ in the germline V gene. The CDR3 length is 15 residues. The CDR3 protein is CASSLDLAGPNEQFF. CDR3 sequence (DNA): TGCGCCAGCAGCTTGGATCTAGCGGGGCCCAATGAGCAGTTCTTC.

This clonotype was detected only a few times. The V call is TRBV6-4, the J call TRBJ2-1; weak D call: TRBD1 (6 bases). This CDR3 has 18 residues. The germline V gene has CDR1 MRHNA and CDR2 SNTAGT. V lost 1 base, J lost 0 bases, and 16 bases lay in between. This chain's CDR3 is CASSDWPDRTSSYNEQFF. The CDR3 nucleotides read TGTGCCAGCAGTGACTGGCCAGACAGGACGAGCTCCTACAATGAGCAGTTCTTC.

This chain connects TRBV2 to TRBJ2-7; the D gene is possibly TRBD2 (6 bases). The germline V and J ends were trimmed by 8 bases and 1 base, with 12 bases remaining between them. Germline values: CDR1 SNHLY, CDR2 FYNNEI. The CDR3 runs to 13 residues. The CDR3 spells CASSGLDSYEQYF. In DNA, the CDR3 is TGTGCCAGCTCGGGACTTGATTCCTACGAGCAGTACTTC.

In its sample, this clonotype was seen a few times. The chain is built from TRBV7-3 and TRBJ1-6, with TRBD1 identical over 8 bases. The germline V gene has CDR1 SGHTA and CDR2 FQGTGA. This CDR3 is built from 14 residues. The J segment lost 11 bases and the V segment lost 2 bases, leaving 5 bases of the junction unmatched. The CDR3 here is CASSLSGGRAPLHF. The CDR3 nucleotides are TGTGCCAGCAGCTTATCAGGGGGCAGGGCACCCCTCCACTTT.

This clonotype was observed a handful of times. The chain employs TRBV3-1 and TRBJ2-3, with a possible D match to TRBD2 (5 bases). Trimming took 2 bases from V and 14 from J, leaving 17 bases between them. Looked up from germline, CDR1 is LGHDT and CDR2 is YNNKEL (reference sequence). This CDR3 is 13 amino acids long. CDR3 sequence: CASSQNRGVNWYF. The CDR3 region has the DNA TGTGCCAGCAGCCAAAACCGGGGAGTAAATTGGTATTTT.

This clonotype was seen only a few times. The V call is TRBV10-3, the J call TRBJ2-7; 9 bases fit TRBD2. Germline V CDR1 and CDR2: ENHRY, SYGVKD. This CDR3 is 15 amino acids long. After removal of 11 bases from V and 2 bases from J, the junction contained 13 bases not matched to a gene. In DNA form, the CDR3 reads TGTGCCTCTGGGGGCGCGGGGGGGGCTCCCTACGAGCAGTACTTC. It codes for CASGGAGGAPYEQYF.

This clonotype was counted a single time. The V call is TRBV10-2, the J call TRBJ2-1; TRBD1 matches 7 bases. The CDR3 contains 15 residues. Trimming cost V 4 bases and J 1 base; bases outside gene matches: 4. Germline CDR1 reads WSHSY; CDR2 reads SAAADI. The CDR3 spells CASSVGRGSYNEQFF. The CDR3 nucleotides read TGCGCCAGCAGTGTGGGCAGGGGGTCCTACAATGAGCAGTTCTTC.

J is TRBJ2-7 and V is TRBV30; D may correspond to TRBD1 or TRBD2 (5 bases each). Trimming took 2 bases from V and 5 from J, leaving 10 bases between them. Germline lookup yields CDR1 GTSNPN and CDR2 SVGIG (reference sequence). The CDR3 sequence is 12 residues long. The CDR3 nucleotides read TGTGCCTGGAGTCATGGGGGTCACGAGCAGTACTTC. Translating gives CAWSHGGHEQYF. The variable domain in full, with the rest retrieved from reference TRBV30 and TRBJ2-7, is SQTIHQWPATLVQPVGSPLSLECTVEGTSNPNLYWYRQAAGRGLQLLFYSVGIGQISSEVPQNLSASRPQDRQFILSSKKLLLSDSGFYLCAWSHGGHEQYFGPGTRLTVT.

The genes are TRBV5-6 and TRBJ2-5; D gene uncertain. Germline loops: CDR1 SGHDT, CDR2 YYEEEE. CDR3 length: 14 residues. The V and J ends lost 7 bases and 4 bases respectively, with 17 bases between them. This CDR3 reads CASGSGPFRETQYF. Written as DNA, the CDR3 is TGTGCCAGCGGCTCCGGGCCCTTCCGAGAGACCCAGTACTTC. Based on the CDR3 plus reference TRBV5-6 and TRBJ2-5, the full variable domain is DAGVTQSPTHLIKTRGQQVTLRCSPKSGHDTVSWYQQALGQGPQFIFQYYEEEERQRGNFPDRFSGHQFPNYSSELNVNALLLGDSALYLCASGSGPFRETQYFGPGTRLLVL.

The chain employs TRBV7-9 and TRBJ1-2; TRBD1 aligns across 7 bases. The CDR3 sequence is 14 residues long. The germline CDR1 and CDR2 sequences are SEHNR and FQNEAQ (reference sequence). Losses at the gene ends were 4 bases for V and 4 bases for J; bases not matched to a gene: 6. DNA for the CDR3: TGTGCCAGCAGCTCAGGACAGGCCCCCTATGGCTACACCTTC. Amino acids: CASSSGQAPYGYTF.

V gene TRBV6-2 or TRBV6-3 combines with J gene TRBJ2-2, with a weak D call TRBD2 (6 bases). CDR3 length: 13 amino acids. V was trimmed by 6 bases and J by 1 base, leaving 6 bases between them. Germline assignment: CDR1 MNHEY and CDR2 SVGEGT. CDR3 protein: CASRAGNTGELFF. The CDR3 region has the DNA TGTGCCAGCAGAGCGGGGAACACCGGGGAGCTGTTTTTT.

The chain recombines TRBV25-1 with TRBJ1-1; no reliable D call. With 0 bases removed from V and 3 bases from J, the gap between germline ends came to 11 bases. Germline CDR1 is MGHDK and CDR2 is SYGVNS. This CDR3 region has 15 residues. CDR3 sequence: CASSEYRGRYTEAFF. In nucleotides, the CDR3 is TGTGCCAGCAGTGAATACCGAGGGAGGTACACTGAAGCTTTCTTT.

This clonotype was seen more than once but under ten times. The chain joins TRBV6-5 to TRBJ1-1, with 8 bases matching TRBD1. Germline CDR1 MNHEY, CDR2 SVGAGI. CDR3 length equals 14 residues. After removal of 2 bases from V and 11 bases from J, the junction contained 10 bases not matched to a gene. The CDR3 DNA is TGTGCCAGCAGTTACCCAGGACAGGGTAGGGTTGCTTTCTTT. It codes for CASSYPGQGRVAFF.

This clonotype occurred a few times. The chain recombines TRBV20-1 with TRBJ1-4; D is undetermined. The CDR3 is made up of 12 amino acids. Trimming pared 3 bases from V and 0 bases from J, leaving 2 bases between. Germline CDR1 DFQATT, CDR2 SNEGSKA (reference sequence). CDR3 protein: CSASATNEKLFF. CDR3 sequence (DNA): TGCAGTGCTAGTGCAACTAATGAAAAACTGTTTTTT.

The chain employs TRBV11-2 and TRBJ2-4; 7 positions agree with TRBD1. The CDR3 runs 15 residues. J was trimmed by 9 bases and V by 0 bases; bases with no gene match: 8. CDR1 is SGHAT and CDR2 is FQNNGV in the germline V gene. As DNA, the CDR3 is TGTGCCAGCAGCTTAGACGCCGGACAGGTCATCATTCAGTACTTC. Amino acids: CASSLDAGQVIIQYF.

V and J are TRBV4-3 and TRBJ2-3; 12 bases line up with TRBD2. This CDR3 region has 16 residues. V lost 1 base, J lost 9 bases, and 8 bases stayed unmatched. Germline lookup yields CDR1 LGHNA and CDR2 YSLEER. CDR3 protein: CASSQVWLAGGPTQYF. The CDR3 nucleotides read TGCGCCAGCAGCCAAGTCTGGCTAGCGGGGGGGCCAACGCAGTATTTT.

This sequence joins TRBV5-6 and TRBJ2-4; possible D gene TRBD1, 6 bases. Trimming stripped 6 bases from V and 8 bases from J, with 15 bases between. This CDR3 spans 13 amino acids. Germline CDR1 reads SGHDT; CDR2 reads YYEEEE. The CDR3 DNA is TGTGCCAGCACGGGACAATTTCGGGACATTCAGTACTTC. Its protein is CASTGQFRDIQYF. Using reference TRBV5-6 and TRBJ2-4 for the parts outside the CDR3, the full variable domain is DAGVTQSPTHLIKTRGQQVTLRCSPKSGHDTVSWYQQALGQGPQFIFQYYEEEERQRGNFPDRFSGHQFPNYSSELNVNALLLGDSALYLCASTGQFRDIQYFGAGTRLSVL.

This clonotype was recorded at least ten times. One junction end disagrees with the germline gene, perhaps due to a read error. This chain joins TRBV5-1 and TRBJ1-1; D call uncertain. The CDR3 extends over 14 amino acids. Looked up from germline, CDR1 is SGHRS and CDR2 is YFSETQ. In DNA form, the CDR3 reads TGTGCCAGCAGCTTAGGGCCAGGGAACACTGAAGCTTTCTTT. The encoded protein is CASSLGPGNTEAFF.

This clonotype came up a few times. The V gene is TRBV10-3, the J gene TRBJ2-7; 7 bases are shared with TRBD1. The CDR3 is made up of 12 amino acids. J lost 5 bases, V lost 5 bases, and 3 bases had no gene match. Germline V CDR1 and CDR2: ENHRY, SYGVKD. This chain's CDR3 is CAISHRGHEQYF. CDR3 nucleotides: TGTGCCATCAGTCACAGGGGCCACGAGCAGTACTTC.

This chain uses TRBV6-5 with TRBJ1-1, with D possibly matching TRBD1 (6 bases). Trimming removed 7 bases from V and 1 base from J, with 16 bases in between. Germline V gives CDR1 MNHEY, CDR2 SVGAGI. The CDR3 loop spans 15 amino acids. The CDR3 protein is CASIKTDRPNTEAFF. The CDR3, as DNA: TGTGCCAGCATTAAAACGGACAGACCGAACACTGAAGCTTTCTTT.

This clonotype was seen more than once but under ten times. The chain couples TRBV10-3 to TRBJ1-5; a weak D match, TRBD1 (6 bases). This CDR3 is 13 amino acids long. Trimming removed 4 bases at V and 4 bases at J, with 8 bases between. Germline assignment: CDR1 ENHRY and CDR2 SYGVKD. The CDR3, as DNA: TGTGCCATCAGTGGGACAGTTAATCAGCCCCAGCATTTT. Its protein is CAISGTVNQPQHF.